The TCR beta chain under discussion was sequenced for a study of response to subunit inactivated influenza vaccine. V was shortened by 4 bases and J by 5 bases, with 10 bases between the two germline ends. The CDR3 runs 13 residues. Germline loops: CDR1 SEHNR, CDR2 FQNEAQ (reference sequence). Study-level results: A suggestion made by the authors is that each seasonal influenza vaccination recruits few new T cells.

MiXCR was run by TCRdb on the RT-PCR reads, yielding one entry per CDR3 protein. Of fewer than 600,000 distinct CDR3 sequences in the sample, approximately 7.7% are singletons; the top ten hold about an eighth. This clonotype occurred a few times. Its antigen is still unknown. The sequenced sample was PBMCs from blood, obtained roughly 24 months after vaccination. This receptor was obtained from a man between 50 and 69 years old who received an inactivated influenza vaccine. The rearrangement links TRBV7-9 to TRBJ2-3; the D is unclear. CDR3 loop: CASSSLKVDTQYF. CDR3 sequence (DNA): TGTGCCAGCAGCTCGCTTAAGGTAGATACGCAGTATTTT.